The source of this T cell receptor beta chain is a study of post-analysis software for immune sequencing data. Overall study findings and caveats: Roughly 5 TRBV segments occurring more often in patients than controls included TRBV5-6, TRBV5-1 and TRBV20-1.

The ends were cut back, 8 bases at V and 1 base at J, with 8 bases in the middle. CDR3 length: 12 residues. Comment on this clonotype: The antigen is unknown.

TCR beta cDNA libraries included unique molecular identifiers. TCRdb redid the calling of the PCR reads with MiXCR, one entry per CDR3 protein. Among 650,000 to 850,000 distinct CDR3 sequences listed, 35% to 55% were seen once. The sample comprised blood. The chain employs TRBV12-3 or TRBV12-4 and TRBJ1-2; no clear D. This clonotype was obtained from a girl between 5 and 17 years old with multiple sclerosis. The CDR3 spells CASRDNNYGYTF. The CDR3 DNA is TGTGCCAGCCGAGATAATAACTATGGCTACACCTTC.